In this sample, the clone carrying this TCR beta chain turned up many times. TCRdb analysed the multiplex PCR reads with MiXCR anew, one entry per CDR3 protein. The sample lists roughly 220,000 distinct CDR3 sequences, nearly 35% occurring once. This sample stems from a study of breast tumors, draining lymph nodes, adjacent tissues. The lymph nodes were axillary draining lymph nodes from breast cancer patients. Germline CDR1 and CDR2: DFQATT and SNEGSKA (reference sequence). This CDR3 has 16 residues. The ends were cut back, 3 bases at V and 0 bases at J, with 15 bases in the middle. Sequenced sample: axillary lymph node tissue. This rearrangement joins TRBV20-1 to TRBJ1-5; TRBD1 is a possible D gene (6 bases). The source of this sequence is a female donor with breast cancer. Some clones in this sample may be carry-over from other donors' samples. CDR3 residues: CSARAAGTLSNQPQHF. CDR3 in DNA: TGCAGTGCTAGGGCGGCAGGGACACTTAGCAATCAGCCCCAGCATTTT.